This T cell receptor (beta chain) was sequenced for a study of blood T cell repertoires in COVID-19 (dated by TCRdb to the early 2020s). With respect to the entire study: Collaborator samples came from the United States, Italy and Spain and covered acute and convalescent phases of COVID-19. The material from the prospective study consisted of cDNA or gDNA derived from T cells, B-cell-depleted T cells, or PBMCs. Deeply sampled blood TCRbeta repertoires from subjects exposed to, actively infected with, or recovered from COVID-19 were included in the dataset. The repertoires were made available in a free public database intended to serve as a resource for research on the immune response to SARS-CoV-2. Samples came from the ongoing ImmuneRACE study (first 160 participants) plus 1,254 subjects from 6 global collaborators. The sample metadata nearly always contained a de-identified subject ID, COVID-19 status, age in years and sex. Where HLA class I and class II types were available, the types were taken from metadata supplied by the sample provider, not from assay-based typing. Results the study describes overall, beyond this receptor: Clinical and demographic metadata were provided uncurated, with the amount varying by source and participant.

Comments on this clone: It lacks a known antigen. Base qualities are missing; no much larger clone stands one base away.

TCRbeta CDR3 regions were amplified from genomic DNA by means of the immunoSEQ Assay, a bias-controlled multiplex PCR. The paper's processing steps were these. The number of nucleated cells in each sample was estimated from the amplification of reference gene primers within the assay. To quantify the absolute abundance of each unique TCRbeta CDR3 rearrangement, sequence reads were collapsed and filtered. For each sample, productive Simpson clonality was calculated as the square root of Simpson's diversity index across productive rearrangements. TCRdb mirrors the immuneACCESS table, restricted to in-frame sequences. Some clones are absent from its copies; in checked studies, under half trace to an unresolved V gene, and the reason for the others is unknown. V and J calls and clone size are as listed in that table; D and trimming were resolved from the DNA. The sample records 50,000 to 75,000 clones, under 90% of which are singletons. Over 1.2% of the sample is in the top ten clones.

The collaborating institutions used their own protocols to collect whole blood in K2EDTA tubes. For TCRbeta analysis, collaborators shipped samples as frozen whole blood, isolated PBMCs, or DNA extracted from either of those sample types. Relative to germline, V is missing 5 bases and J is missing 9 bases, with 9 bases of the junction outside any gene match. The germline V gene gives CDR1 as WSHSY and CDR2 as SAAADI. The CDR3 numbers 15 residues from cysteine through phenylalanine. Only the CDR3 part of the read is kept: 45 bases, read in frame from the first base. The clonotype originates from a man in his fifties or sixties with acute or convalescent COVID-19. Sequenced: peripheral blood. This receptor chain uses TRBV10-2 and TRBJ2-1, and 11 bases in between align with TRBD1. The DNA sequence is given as TGCGCCAGCAGTCCCAACGGACAGGGGGCAATTGAGCAGTTCTTC. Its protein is CASSPNGQGAIEQFF.